This entry lists 17 T cell receptor beta chains sequenced from one sample in a study of T cell changes during pregnancy in multiple sclerosis. Only in-frame clones appear in the TCRdb table, and some are missing; sequencing was by immunoSEQ multiplex PCR. The sample includes approximately 100,000 clones, roughly nine tenths seen only once; the top ten take roughly 1.5%. Here the sequenced sample was peripheral blood, taken before pregnancy. These receptor sequences come from a female donor with multiple sclerosis, enrolled in a pregnancy study.

This chain uses TRBV28 with TRBJ1-3; D is perhaps TRBD1 (5 bases). V was cut by 5 bases and J by 3 bases, with 14 bases left in between. This CDR3 is 15 amino acids long. CDR1 MDHEN and CDR2 SYDVKM come from the germline V gene. CDR3 DNA sequence: TGTGCCAGCAGTGTTGTGGGGACTGGTGGAAACACCATATATTTT. Translation: CASSVVGTGGNTIYF.

The chain uses TRBV7-3 and TRBJ1-1; perhaps TRBD1 as D (5 bases). CDR1 is SGHTA, CDR2 FQGTGA, per germline. This CDR3 spans 14 amino acids. Trimming shortened V by 4 bases and J by 4 bases, and 13 bases separated the two germline ends. The CDR3 coding sequence is TGTGCCAGCAGCTCGGGGGGGGTTGGCACTGAAGCTTTCTTT. This translates into CASSSGGVGTEAFF.

The table lists this clone with a count of one. The rearrangement links TRBV9 to TRBJ2-1; a weak D match, TRBD2 (6 bases). V was pared by 1 base and J by 0 bases, with 11 bases between. The V gene's germline CDR1 is SGDLS and CDR2 YYNGEE. CDR3 size: 16 residues. This chain's CDR3 is CASSVLAVNSYNEQFF. The CDR3 nucleotides read TGTGCCAGCAGCGTATTAGCGGTCAACTCCTACAATGAGCAGTTCTTC.

The chain joins TRBV19 to TRBJ1-1, with 10 bases matching TRBD1. The CDR3 contains 13 residues. Trimming removed 6 bases from V and 5 bases from J; junction bases left unmatched: 3. From germline, CDR1 is LNHDA and CDR2 SQIVND (reference sequence). The CDR3, as DNA: TGTGCCAGTAGGACAGGGGGCGGGACTGAAGCTTTCTTT. Encoded protein: CASRTGGGTEAFF.

The J gene is TRBJ1-4, the V gene TRBV10-1; D gene uncertain. Germline V gene sequence: CDR1 WNHNN, CDR2 SYGVQD (reference sequence). V dropped 2 bases and J dropped 0 bases, with 16 bases sitting between them. There are 18 residues in the CDR3. CDR3 nucleotide sequence: TGCGCCAGCAGTGAGGTACTATCTATCCACACAACTAATGAAAAACTGTTTTTT. Translating gives CASSEVLSIHTTNEKLFF.

A single count supports this clone. J is TRBJ2-1 and V is TRBV18; 7 bases map to TRBD2. The germline V gene has CDR1 KGHSH and CDR2 LQKENI. The CDR3 consists of 16 residues. The ends lost 2 bases at V and 3 bases at J; junction bases unmatched: 7. In nucleotides, the CDR3 is TGTGCCAGCTCACCAGGGGGTAGCGGGCTCTACAATGAGCAGTTCTTC. Translation gives CASSPGGSGLYNEQFF.

The chain is built from TRBV30 and TRBJ2-6; TRBD1 aligns across 7 bases. CDR1 is GTSNPN and CDR2 is SVGIG in the germline V gene (reference sequence). The J segment lost 0 bases and the V segment lost 2 bases, leaving 4 bases of the junction unmatched. This CDR3 contains 16 residues. The CDR3 protein is CAWSTGQLSGANVLTF. The CDR3 DNA sequence: TGTGCCTGGAGTACGGGACAGCTCTCTGGGGCCAACGTCCTGACTTTC.

This clone was seen a single time. This chain joins TRBV5-4 and TRBJ2-2, with 14 bases aligning to TRBD2. V lost 0 bases, J lost 6 bases, and 7 bases stayed unmatched. The CDR3 is 18 amino acids. Germline V gives CDR1 SGHNT, CDR2 YYREEE (reference sequence). CDR3 bases: TGTGCCAGCAGCTTGGCAGGACTAGCGGGAGGAAACGCCGGGGAGCTGTTTTTT. Protein sequence: CASSLAGLAGGNAGELFF.

In this sample, this clone turned up a few times. The chain recombines TRBV5-1 with TRBJ1-1; TRBD1 matches at 8 bases. The CDR3 runs 16 residues. Germline CDR1 and CDR2: SGHRS and YFSETQ. V gave up 0 bases and J gave up 4 bases; unmatched junction bases: 8. The CDR3 here is CASSLAQGARSTEAFF. The CDR3 DNA sequence: TGCGCCAGCAGCTTGGCCCAGGGGGCACGGAGCACTGAAGCTTTCTTT.

V gene TRBV5-1 combines with J gene TRBJ2-5, with D possibly TRBD2 on 6 matching bases. Trimming cost V 2 bases and J 5 bases, with 16 bases left between them. The CDR3 extends over 15 amino acids. Per germline, CDR1 SGHRS and CDR2 YFSETQ. CDR3 sequence: CASSFRLVGTETQYF. The CDR3 DNA sequence: TGCGCCAGCAGCTTCAGACTAGTGGGGACGGAGACCCAGTACTTC.

The V gene is TRBV5-6, the J gene TRBJ1-5; D possibly corresponds to TRBD1 (6 bases). V lost 3 bases to trimming and J lost 3 bases, with 13 bases between them. Germline CDR1 is SGHDT and CDR2 is YYEEEE. This CDR3 is 15 amino acids long. CDR3 region: CASSSGVLSNQPQHF. CDR3 DNA sequence: TGTGCCAGCAGCTCAGGGGTTTTGTCCAATCAGCCCCAGCATTTT. The entire variable domain, with the rest obtained from reference TRBV5-6 and TRBJ1-5, is as follows: DAGVTQSPTHLIKTRGQQVTLRCSPKSGHDTVSWYQQALGQGPQFIFQYYEEEERQRGNFPDRFSGHQFPNYSSELNVNALLLGDSALYLCASSSGVLSNQPQHFGDGTRLSIL.

The V call is TRBV19, the J call TRBJ1-2, with 8 bases that match TRBD1. The ends lost 5 bases at V and 7 bases at J; junction bases unmatched: 12. Germline loops: CDR1 LNHDA, CDR2 SQIVND (reference sequence). This CDR3 has 15 amino acids. This CDR3 reads CASSVGTGGSVGYTF. In nucleotides, the CDR3 is TGTGCCAGTAGTGTCGGGACAGGAGGTTCAGTTGGCTACACCTTC.

CDR3 in amino acids: CASSSGTSGNNEQFF. The CDR3 region has the DNA TGTGCCAGCAGCTCAGGGACTAGCGGGAACAATGAGCAGTTCTTC. This chain joins TRBV6-6 and TRBJ2-1; TRBD2 agrees at 13 bases. This CDR3 has 15 residues. CDR1 MNHNY and CDR2 SVGAGI come from the germline V gene (reference sequence). V shed 6 bases, J shed 5 bases, and the junction held 4 bases outside the gene matches.

This chain uses TRBV28 with TRBJ2-7; 9 bases map to TRBD1. Germline CDR1 reads MDHEN; CDR2 reads SYDVKM. The V gene end was trimmed by 6 bases and the J gene end by 4 bases; junction bases not matched to a gene: 7. The CDR3 runs 14 residues. The CDR3 bases are TGTGCCAGCAGGACCGGGACAGGGTCTTACGAGCAGTACTTC. Protein product: CASRTGTGSYEQYF.

This clone has only a few counts. This rearrangement joins TRBV1 to TRBJ2-1; TRBD2 reflects the table's D call only, with no check against the DNA. TRBV1 is a pseudogene. CDR3 length: 16 residues. CDR3 sequence: CTSSQDGTSGSNEQFF. The DNA of the CDR3 is TGCACCAGCAGCCAAGATGGGACTAGCGGGAGCAATGAGCAGTTCTTC.

The chain has TRBV21-1 and TRBJ1-2. TRBV21-1 has pseudogene status. This CDR3 has 14 residues. The CDR3 region has the DNA TGTGCCAGCAGCAAAGCAGTGCACTATTGTGGCTACACCTTC. Its protein product is CASSKAVHYCGYTF.

The V call is TRBV6-4, the J call TRBJ2-1, with TRBD2 matching 9 bases. CDR1 and CDR2 (germline): MRHNA, SNTAGT. Trimming cost V 4 bases and J 1 base; bases outside gene matches: 2. This CDR3 comprises 15 residues. CDR3 in amino acids: CASSGLAESYNEQFF. CDR3 nucleotides: TGTGCCAGCAGTGGACTAGCGGAATCCTACAATGAGCAGTTCTTC.